These 3 T cell receptor beta chains share one sample of origin, sequenced in a study of shared clonotypes between healthy human individuals. The table came from immunoSEQ multiplex PCR; TCRdb's copy has only in-frame clones and leaves some out. In the table there are approximately 2,000,000 clones, approximately 92% of which are singletons. CD8 cells regarded as naive lacked CD45RO, were positively chosen for CCR7, and omitted terminally differentiated effector memory CD45RA+ cells. The specimen was naive CD8+ T cells from PBMCs. The receptor source for this set is a man aged 18 to 29 in good health. Some clones in this sample may be carry-over from other donors' samples.

The chain uses TRBV7-3 and TRBJ2-2; 9 bases match TRBD1. The CDR3 covers 15 residues. Germline trimming cut 5 bases from V and 3 bases from J; bases unmatched to any gene: 4. From germline, CDR1 is SGHTA and CDR2 FQGTGA. The CDR3 protein is CASSQDRGYTGELFF. The CDR3 DNA is TGTGCCAGCAGCCAAGACAGGGGGTACACCGGGGAGCTGTTTTTT. The full variable domain, in which reference TRBV7-3 and TRBJ2-2 provide the parts outside the CDR3, is GAGVSQTPSNKVTEKGKYVELRCDPISGHTALYWYRQSLGQGPEFLIYFQGTGAADDSGLPNDRFFAVRPEGSVSTLKIQRTERGDSAVYLCASSQDRGYTGELFFGEGSRLTVL.

Points on this clone: In the same sample, other DNA sequences code for this CDR3. This chain uses TRBV9 with TRBJ1-1, with D uncertain. Germline V gives CDR1 SGDLS, CDR2 YYNGEE. Trimming removed 0 bases from V and 2 bases from J, with 5 bases in between. The CDR3 is made up of 13 amino acids. The CDR3 sequence is CASSVGPNTEAFF. DNA of the CDR3: TGTGCCAGCAGCGTAGGTCCTAACACTGAAGCTTTCTTT.

Remarks on this clone: This sample also contains other DNA sequences that code for the same CDR3. V usage is TRBV19 and J usage is TRBJ2-5; 7 bases fit TRBD1. Germline V gene sequence: CDR1 LNHDA, CDR2 SQIVND (reference sequence). The CDR3 is 15 residues long. V dropped 2 bases and J dropped 2; count of bases not matched to a gene: 5. The CDR3 protein is CASSIIGTVQETQYF. CDR3 coding DNA: TGTGCCAGTAGTATAATAGGGACAGTTCAAGAGACCCAGTACTTC.